This T cell receptor (beta chain) appears in the sequencing data of a study of T cell clones after liver transplantation. The repertoire was sequenced with immunoSEQ multiplex PCR; TCRdb's copy has only in-frame clones and lacks some. The sample has about 75,000 clones; approximately 81% are singletons. The germline CDR1 and CDR2 sequences are SGHTA and FQGNSA. There are 15 residues in the CDR3. Trimming cost V 1 base and J 3 bases, with 10 bases left between them. The chain couples TRBV7-2 to TRBJ2-1, with D perhaps assigned TRBD1 or TRBD2 (5 bases each). The sequence was obtained from a human patient who received a liver transplant. The graft donor may have given rise to some T cells. This specimen consisted of CD4+ T cells from blood, obtained 48 months after liver transplant. The CDR3 here is CASSLEGTVYNEQFF. In DNA form, the CDR3 reads TGTGCCAGCAGCTTAGAAGGGACGGTCTACAATGAGCAGTTCTTC.